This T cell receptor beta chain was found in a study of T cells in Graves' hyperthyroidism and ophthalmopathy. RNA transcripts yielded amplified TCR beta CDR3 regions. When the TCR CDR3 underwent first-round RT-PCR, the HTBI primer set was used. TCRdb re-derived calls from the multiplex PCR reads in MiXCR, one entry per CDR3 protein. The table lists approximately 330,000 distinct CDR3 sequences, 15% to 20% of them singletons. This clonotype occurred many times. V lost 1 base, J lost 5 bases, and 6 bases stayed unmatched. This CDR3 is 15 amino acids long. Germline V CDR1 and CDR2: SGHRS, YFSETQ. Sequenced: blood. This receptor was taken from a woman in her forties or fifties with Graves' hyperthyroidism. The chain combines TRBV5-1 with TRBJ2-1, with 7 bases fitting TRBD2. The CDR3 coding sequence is TGCGCCAGCAGCTTGTCTAGCGGCCTTGACAATGAGCAGTTCTTC. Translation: CASSLSSGLDNEQFF.